This is a list of T cell receptor beta chains from one sample in a study of cytomegalovirus exposure and HLA in healthy donors. Method: immunoSEQ multiplex PCR; TCRdb's copy keeps in-frame clones and lacks some. Seen here are around 140,000 clones, about 95% observed once, and the top ten hold about 2%. Sequenced material: PBMCs. Receptor source: a man between 18 and 35 years old in good health and CMV-seropositive. Each CDR3 is given with its conserved first and last residue. Each record gives: V gene, CDR3 length, clone size, CDR3 protein. Size is stated for part of the rows, as once, few or many counts, or as a class when the clone is expanded.

>TRBV28|17|.
CASSSPETGGGLYGYTF
>TRBV7-9|13|.
CASSLVSGSEQYF
>TRBV5-1|14|.
CASSLQDIGETQYF
>TRBV29-1|13|.
CSAATGKRNEQFF
>TRBV27|12|.
CASRPTVFGYTF
>TRBV5-1|15|.
CASSRNGQGQETQYF
>TRBV5-8|17|.
CASSLEDRGDMNTEAFF
>TRBV10-3|13|.
CAIRGTSLDEQYF
>TRBV13|15|.
CASSSRPSGPNEQFF
>TRBV5-6|14|.
CASSDWTGRYEQYF
>TRBV5-4|16|.
CASVDRAGGGTGELFF
>TRBV27|16|.
CASTRVAGSPDNEQFF
>TRBV2|15|few
CASSDGQALNSPLHF
>TRBV19|14|.
CASSSPDRDTEAFF
>TRBV28|15|.
CASSLAPTGDYGYTF
>TRBV20-1|10|few
CSASGDEQFF
>TRBV5-6|16|.
CASSRLWAEPNYGYTF
>TRBV9|17|.
CASSLTGGQGPNTEAFF
>TRBV30|14|.
CAWRAPGRGETQYF